This is a list of T cell receptor beta chains from one sample in a study of blood T cell repertoires in COVID-19. Profiling relied on immunoSEQ multiplex PCR, and the TCRdb table lists in-frame clones only, not all of them. The sample holds hundreds of thousands of clones; around 85% are singletons and the top ten take roughly a tenth. Sample: peripheral blood. The receptors here all came from a woman of 80 years or more with acute or convalescent COVID-19. Each CDR3 is given with its conserved first and last residue. The order of the fields is J gene, V gene, D gene, clone size, CDR3 protein, CDR3 DNA. A D gene is named only where the DNA matches it firmly. Size values are once, few and many counts, or a class for expanded clones, and some rows have none.

TRBJ2-1	TRBV5-4	TRBD2	once	CASSLDRGGRNEQFF	TGTGCCAGCAGCTTGGACCGGGGGGGCCGGAATGAGCAGTTCTTC
TRBJ1-4	TRBV12-3/TRBV12-4	.	.	CASSRDANEKLFF	TGTGCCAGCTCGCGGGACGCTAATGAAAAACTGTTTTTT
TRBJ2-5	TRBV3-1/TRBV3-2	TRBD1	.	CASSRSTGPTGAETQYF	TGTGCCAGCAGCCGATCAACGGGACCCACAGGGGCAGAGACCCAGTACTTC
TRBJ1-2	TRBV5-4	.	.	CASSLRRDYGYTF	TGTGCCAGCAGCTTGCGGCGGGACTATGGCTACACCTTC
TRBJ2-7	TRBV10-1	TRBD1	few	CASSPDRVHEQYF	TGCGCCAGCAGTCCTGACAGGGTCCACGAGCAGTACTTC
TRBJ2-7	TRBV6-5	.	.	CASSYSFKGAYEQYF	TGTGCCAGCAGTTACTCGTTCAAGGGGGCCTACGAGCAGTACTTC
TRBJ1-3	TRBV6-6	.	few	CASSRDSAGNTIYF	TGTGCCAGCAGTCGAGACAGCGCTGGAAACACCATATATTTT
TRBJ1-2	TRBV10-3	.	.	CAISELHFGYTF	TGTGCCATCAGTGAGTTACATTTCGGCTACACCTTC
TRBJ2-1	TRBV6-6	.	.	CASSYSFRVSENEQFF	TGTGCCAGCAGTTACTCGTTCAGGGTTAGTGAGAATGAGCAGTTCTTC
TRBJ2-1	TRBV4-1	TRBD1	.	CASSRDRVGNEQFF	TGCGCCAGCAGCCGAGACAGGGTTGGCAATGAGCAGTTCTTC
TRBJ2-7	TRBV4-2	TRBD2	.	CASSQDPGLVYEQYF	TGTGCCAGCAGCCAAGACCCCGGACTAGTCTACGAGCAGTACTTC
TRBJ1-5	TRBV28	TRBD1	.	CASSRPGQGASAQPQHF	TGTGCCAGCAGTCGGCCGGGACAGGGGGCGTCAGCCCAGCCCCAGCATTTT
TRBJ1-2	TRBV18	.	.	CASSNDSSYGYTF	TGTGCCAGCTCAAACGACAGTAGCTATGGCTACACCTTC
TRBJ1-5	TRBV2	.	.	CASSAGKRVNQPQHF	TGTGCCAGCAGTGCCGGGAAGAGGGTAAATCAGCCCCAGCATTTT
TRBJ2-1	TRBV7-9	.	.	CASSLSRDIDEQFF	TGTGCCAGCAGCTTAAGTCGGGACATTGATGAGCAGTTCTTC
TRBJ1-5	TRBV28	TRBD1	few	CASSLGTGVSNQPQHF	TGTGCCAGCAGTTTAGGGACAGGGGTCAGCAATCAGCCCCAGCATTTT
TRBJ2-7	TRBV4-1	.	.	CASSQDTGNYEQYF	TGCGCCAGCAGCCAAGATACAGGGAATTACGAGCAGTACTTC
TRBJ1-5	TRBV2	.	.	CASSEGGRGQPQHF	TGTGCCAGCAGTGAAGGGGGTCGGGGTCAGCCCCAGCATTTT
TRBJ2-5	TRBV2	.	.	CASSEEQGGTQYF	TGTGCCAGCAGTGAAGAGCAGGGTGGGACCCAGTACTTC
TRBJ2-7	TRBV2	.	.	CASSVRELNSYEQYF	TGTGCCAGCAGTGTCAGGGAATTGAACTCCTACGAGCAGTACTTC
TRBJ2-7	TRBV11-2	.	.	CASSLNEAGNLYEQYF	TGTGCCAGCAGCTTAAACGAGGCAGGGAACCTCTACGAGCAGTACTTC
TRBJ2-2	TRBV18	.	.	CASSNRQGHTGELFF	TGTGCCAGCTCAAATCGGCAGGGTCACACCGGGGAGCTGTTTTTT
TRBJ1-2	TRBV19	TRBD1	.	CATYRGNGYTF	TGTGCCACCTACAGGGGAAATGGCTACACCTTC
TRBJ2-7	TRBV3-1/TRBV3-2	TRBD2	.	CASSQGRTGGLSYEQYF	TGTGCCAGCAGCCAAGGTCGGACGGGGGGGCTCTCCTACGAGCAGTACTTC
TRBJ1-4	TRBV28	.	.	CASSQDSLSPNEKLFF	TGTGCCAGCAGCCAGGACAGCCTTTCACCTAATGAAAAACTGTTTTTT
TRBJ1-2	TRBV9	TRBD1	.	CASSVVAGGGYGYTF	TGTGCCAGCAGCGTAGTGGCAGGGGGCGGTTATGGCTACACCTTC
TRBJ2-5	TRBV5-4	TRBD2	.	CASSPGTRQETQYF	TGTGCCAGCAGCCCGGGGACTAGACAAGAGACCCAGTACTTC
TRBJ2-4	TRBV28	.	.	CASSLRGNIQYF	TGTGCCAGCAGTTTACGGGGAAACATTCAGTACTTC
TRBJ2-2	TRBV6-6	TRBD1	.	CASSITGGSTGELFF	TGTGCCAGCAGTATTACAGGGGGTAGCACCGGGGAGCTGTTTTTT
TRBJ1-4	TRBV2	.	.	CASSETGFVEKLFF	TGTGCCAGCAGTGAAACAGGGTTTGTTGAAAAACTGTTTTTT
TRBJ1-1	TRBV6-4	.	.	CASSANRDTEAFF	TGTGCCAGCAGTGCGAACAGGGACACTGAAGCTTTCTTT
TRBJ2-7	TRBV19	.	.	CASSRGASFHEQYF	TGTGCCAGTAGTCGGGGGGCTAGTTTCCACGAGCAGTACTTC
TRBJ1-1	TRBV4-2	.	.	CASSQDPFSEAFF	TGTGCCAGCAGCCAAGATCCGTTTTCGGAAGCTTTCTTT
TRBJ1-2	TRBV3-1/TRBV3-2	TRBD1	.	CASSHSDRSLGYTF	TGTGCCAGCAGCCATTCGGACAGGTCCCTTGGCTACACCTTC
TRBJ2-7	TRBV4-1	.	once	CASSQGRQYEQYF	TGCGCCAGCAGCCAGGGCAGGCAGTACGAGCAGTACTTC
TRBJ1-4	TRBV19	TRBD1	.	CASSRDSAGDEKLFF	TGTGCCAGTAGTAGGGACAGTGCAGGAGATGAAAAACTGTTTTTT
TRBJ1-1	TRBV5-1	TRBD1	.	CASSLRISGGSTEAFF	TGCGCCAGCAGCCTGCGAATCTCAGGGGGGAGTACTGAAGCTTTCTTT
TRBJ1-1	TRBV5-4	.	.	CASSDRRNWGEAFF	TGTGCCAGCAGTGACAGGAGGAATTGGGGTGAAGCTTTCTTT
TRBJ1-4	TRBV30	.	.	CAWSVRRLGIEKLFF	TGTGCCTGGAGTGTAAGGCGACTCGGGATTGAAAAACTGTTTTTT
TRBJ1-1	TRBV5-4	.	.	CASSRGARTEAFF	TGTGCCAGCAGCCGAGGAGCTAGGACTGAAGCTTTCTTT
TRBJ1-2	TRBV18	TRBD1	few	CASSPPGQGHYGYTF	TGTGCCAGCTCACCACCGGGACAGGGACACTATGGCTACACCTTC
TRBJ2-3	TRBV18	TRBD2	.	CASSPPGLAGGQDTQYF	TGTGCCAGCTCACCACCTGGACTAGCGGGGGGCCAAGATACGCAGTATTTT
TRBJ2-5	TRBV7-2	TRBD2	.	CASSLGPAGGQETQYF	TGTGCCAGCAGCTTAGGTCCAGCGGGGGGCCAAGAGACCCAGTACTTC
TRBJ1-4	TRBV6-6	TRBD1	.	CASNLDRVNEKLFF	TGTGCCAGCAACCTGGACAGGGTCAATGAAAAACTGTTTTTT
TRBJ2-1	TRBV7-2	.	.	CASSLASSSYNEQFF	TGTGCCAGCAGCTTAGCGTCTTCCTCCTACAATGAGCAGTTCTTC
TRBJ2-2	TRBV12-5	.	few	CASGLSAGSTGELFF	TGTGCTAGTGGTTTGTCGGCAGGGTCGACCGGGGAGCTGTTTTTT
TRBJ2-7	TRBV10-1	.	.	CASSGRGFYEQYF	TGCGCCAGCAGTGGCAGGGGTTTCTACGAGCAGTACTTC
TRBJ2-7	TRBV5-1	.	.	CASSLTESSYEQYF	TGCGCCAGCAGCTTGACAGAGAGCTCCTACGAGCAGTACTTC
TRBJ1-1	TRBV6-5	TRBD1	.	CASRDRGFGAFF	TGTGCCAGCAGGGACAGGGGTTTTGGAGCTTTCTTT
TRBJ2-1	TRBV7-3	TRBD2	.	CASSPLPAGGHNEQFF	TGTGCCAGCAGCCCACTCCCGGCGGGGGGGCACAATGAGCAGTTCTTC
TRBJ2-1	TRBV20-1	TRBD1	few	CSGTVRNEQFF	TGCAGCGGGACAGTAAGGAATGAGCAGTTCTTC
TRBJ2-7	TRBV18	TRBD1	few	CASSRGQGAREQYF	TGTGCCAGCTCACGGGGACAGGGGGCGAGGGAGCAGTACTTC
TRBJ1-3	TRBV7-3	.	.	CASSLNPPTGSGNTIYF	TGTGCCAGCAGCTTAAATCCCCCGACAGGCTCTGGAAACACCATATATTTT